Listed below are T cell receptor beta chains from one sample, sequenced in a study of T-cell reconstitution after alpha-beta-depleted transplantation in children. TCRdb re-derived calls from the PCR reads in MiXCR, one entry per CDR3 protein. The sample holds about a million distinct CDR3 sequences, about 31% seen once. The specimen comprised PBMCs, mostly from graft donor cells, sampled 360 days after TCRalphabeta/CD19-depleted stem cell transplant. Source of these receptors: a boy in the first two years of life who had a stem cell transplant for SCID, so the T cells may come from the graft donor. Each CDR3 is given with its conserved first and last residue. D genes are given only for firm matches. Some rows mark clone size as missing; the rest say once, few, many or name a class of expanded clone.

- | TRBJ2-2 | few | TRBV4-3 | CASSQVKRGAGGTGELFF | TGCGCCAGCAGCCAAGTAAAACGGGGGGCTGGGGGCACCGGGGAGCTGTTTTTT
TRBD2 | TRBJ2-1 | few | TRBV20-1 | CSAHRGLAVYNEQFF | TGCAGTGCTCACCGTGGGCTAGCGGTTTACAATGAGCAGTTCTTC
- | TRBJ2-7 | few | TRBV7-2 | CASSQAVFYEQYF | TGTGCCAGCAGCCAAGCGGTTTTTTACGAGCAGTACTTC
- | TRBJ2-7 | - | TRBV5-5 | CASSLEGANSYEQYF | TGTGCCAGCAGCTTAGAAGGGGCCAATTCCTACGAGCAGTACTTC
- | TRBJ2-2 | - | TRBV5-6 | CASSLYRGLEELFF | TGTGCCAGCAGCTTATATCGAGGTCTCGAGGAGCTGTTTTTT
- | TRBJ2-5 | - | TRBV11-2 | CASSPNQKSGRRQETQYF | TGTGCCAGCAGCCCGAACCAGAAGTCAGGGAGACGGCAAGAGACCCAGTACTTC
- | TRBJ2-1 | many | TRBV28 | CASSPASSYNEQFF | TGTGCCAGCAGCCCGGCTAGCTCCTACAATGAGCAGTTCTTC
- | TRBJ1-1 | - | TRBV12-3/TRBV12-4 | CASSFPRTEAFF | TGTGCCAGCAGTTTCCCCCGGACTGAAGCTTTCTTT
TRBD2 | TRBJ2-7 | - | TRBV7-8 | CASSLRSQRGTYEQYF | TGTGCCAGCAGCTTAAGGAGCCAGCGGGGGACCTACGAGCAGTACTTC
TRBD1 | TRBJ2-1 | - | TRBV12-3/TRBV12-4 | CASIETGQGVYNEQFF | TGTGCCAGCATCGAGACAGGACAGGGGGTTTACAATGAGCAGTTCTTC
TRBD2 | TRBJ2-1 | few | TRBV6-2/TRBV6-3 | CATLWTRKNEQFF | TGTGCCACTCTGTGGACTAGGAAGAATGAGCAGTTCTTC
TRBD1 | TRBJ1-1 | - | TRBV12-3/TRBV12-4 | CASSITGTGGHSVAFF | TGTGCCAGCAGCATAACCGGGACAGGGGGTCATTCCGTAGCTTTCTTT
- | TRBJ2-6 | - | TRBV20-1 | CSARQVYSATNSGANVLTF | TGCAGTGCTAGACAAGTGTACTCGGCAACCAACTCTGGGGCCAACGTCCTGACTTTC
TRBD1 | TRBJ2-7 | few | TRBV5-1 | CASSWGLDRVTYEQYF | TGCGCCAGCAGCTGGGGGTTGGACAGGGTTACCTACGAGCAGTACTTC
- | TRBJ2-3 | few | TRBV9 | CASSGTSGYTDTQYF | TGTGCCAGCTCAGGGACCAGCGGCTACACAGATACGCAGTATTTT
- | TRBJ1-1 | few | TRBV6-5 | CASSYSSPTLNTEAFF | TGTGCCAGCAGTTACTCGTCACCAACTTTGAACACTGAAGCTTTCTTT
TRBD1 | TRBJ1-1 | - | TRBV6-5 | CASSYEDRVSEAFF | TGTGCCAGCAGTTACGAGGACAGGGTCTCTGAAGCTTTCTTT
- | TRBJ1-2 | - | TRBV28 | CASSLGAGSYGYTF | TGTGCCAGCAGTTTAGGGGCCGGGAGCTATGGCTACACCTTC
- | TRBJ2-1 | - | TRBV5-4 | CASSLGLAYEQFF | TGTGCCAGCAGCTTGGGGCTAGCTTATGAGCAGTTCTTC
TRBD2 | TRBJ2-5 | many | TRBV20-1 | CSATRGEETQYF | TGCAGTGCTACCCGGGGGGAAGAGACCCAGTACTTC
- | TRBJ2-1 | few | TRBV20-1 | CSALGNSGEF | TGCAGTGCCCTAGGAAACTCAGGAGAATTC
- | TRBJ1-3 | few | TRBV6-1 | CASSRARGSGNTIYF | TGTGCCAGCAGTAGGGCGAGAGGGTCTGGAAACACCATATATTTT
- | TRBJ2-3 | - | TRBV7-9 | CASSLDGTGRDTQYF | TGTGCCAGCAGCTTAGATGGCACAGGGAGGGATACGCAGTATTTT
TRBD2 | TRBJ2-1 | - | TRBV9 | CASSITSGGSNEQFF | TGTGCCAGCAGCATAACTAGCGGGGGTAGCAATGAGCAGTTCTTC
TRBD1 | TRBJ1-2 | - | TRBV12-3/TRBV12-4 | CASSASGTGGSGYTF | TGTGCCAGCAGTGCATCCGGGACAGGGGGCTCTGGCTACACCTTC
TRBD1 | TRBJ1-3 | few | TRBV5-1 | CASSARDSSGNTIYF | TGCGCCAGCAGCGCGCGGGACAGCTCTGGAAACACCATATATTTT
- | TRBJ2-7 | few | TRBV12-3/TRBV12-4 | CASSSDSYYEQYF | TGTGCCAGCAGCTCGGACTCATACTACGAGCAGTACTTC
TRBD1 | TRBJ2-5 | - | TRBV25-1 | CASSESDRGWETQYF | TGTGCCAGCAGTGAATCAGACAGGGGCTGGGAGACCCAGTACTTC
- | TRBJ2-7 | many | TRBV28 | CASNERDTIYEQYF | TGTGCCAGCAATGAGAGGGACACAATCTACGAGCAGTACTTC
TRBD1 | TRBJ1-5 | - | TRBV12-3/TRBV12-4 | CASRSDRGLEPQHF | TGTGCCAGCAGGTCGGACAGGGGGCTTGAGCCCCAGCATTTT
- | TRBJ2-2 | few | TRBV5-1 | CASSFVIGGELFF | TGCGCCAGCAGCTTCGTTATTGGCGGGGAGCTGTTTTTT
- | TRBJ2-1 | - | TRBV28 | CASSSSGGEGNEQFF | TGTGCCAGCAGTTCATCCGGGGGTGAAGGCAATGAGCAGTTCTTC
- | TRBJ1-5 | few | TRBV20-1 | CSALGEDGNQPQHF | TGCAGTGCCCTAGGGGAGGATGGCAATCAGCCCCAGCATTTT
TRBD2 | TRBJ2-3 | - | TRBV7-9 | CASRLSGGAVDTQYF | TGTGCCAGCAGACTAAGCGGGGGGGCCGTAGATACGCAGTATTTT
TRBD1 | TRBJ2-5 | many | TRBV7-7 | CASSLTGHKETQYF | TGTGCCAGCAGCTTGACAGGGCATAAAGAGACCCAGTACTTC
- | TRBJ2-5 | few | TRBV5-1 | CASSLGSGSEETQYF | TGCGCCAGCAGCTTGGGGAGCGGAAGCGAAGAGACCCAGTACTTC
- | TRBJ2-1 | few | TRBV5-1 | CASSLMTDYNEQFF | TGCGCCAGCAGTCTGATGACAGATTACAATGAGCAGTTCTTC
- | TRBJ2-2 | few | TRBV7-8 | CASSSTNWVRELFF | TGTGCCAGCAGCTCAACCAACTGGGTCCGGGAGCTGTTTTTT
- | TRBJ2-3 | - | TRBV7-3 | CASSFGGHLSTDTQYF | TGTGCCAGCAGCTTTGGGGGGCACCTAAGCACAGATACGCAGTATTTT
- | TRBJ2-5 | - | TRBV18 | CASSALSGGQETQYF | TGTGCCAGCTCCGCGCTTTCGGGCGGCCAAGAGACCCAGTACTTC
- | TRBJ2-3 | - | TRBV4-1 | CASSQGGTGALTDTQYF | TGCGCCAGCAGCCAGGGGGGGACAGGAGCCCTTACAGATACGCAGTATTTT
TRBD1 | TRBJ2-5 | - | TRBV14 | CASSQDRDREETQYF | TGTGCCAGCAGCCAAGATCGGGACAGGGAAGAGACCCAGTACTTC
TRBD2 | TRBJ2-1 | - | TRBV7-6 | CASSSGTKWKESYNEQFF | TGTGCCAGCAGCTCGGGGACTAAATGGAAAGAGTCCTACAATGAGCAGTTCTTC
- | TRBJ2-7 | - | TRBV7-9 | CASSSSQAEQYF | TGTGCCAGCAGCAGTAGCCAGGCTGAGCAGTACTTC
- | TRBJ2-1 | - | TRBV7-2 | CASSLARLTDEQFF | TGTGCCAGCAGCTTAGCGCGTCTAACCGATGAGCAGTTCTTC